This T cell receptor beta chain was obtained from a study of T cells after yellow fever vaccination. The overall study: Preparation of fractions with low cell numbers was performed using SMART-Seq v4 Ultra Low Input.

The study, taken as a whole, reports: Peaking on day 5 versus 15, the secondary response was faster but weaker. The CD4 compartment and the CD8 compartment contained a small share of clonotypes in common. Re-detected after boosting: most primary clones, almost 98% of CD4 and roughly 88% of CD8.

CDR1 and CDR2 (germline): SGHTA, FQGNSA. This CDR3 spans 17 amino acids. Between the trimmed V and J ends, which lost 2 bases and 1 base, there was a span of 15 bases. TCRdb reanalysed the 5' RACE reads using MiXCR and keeps one entry per CDR3 protein. The sample includes about 360,000 distinct CDR3 sequences, roughly 6.1% seen only once; the top ten take roughly 15%. This clonotype showed up many times. Its matching antigen is unknown. The sequence came from a man younger than 40 who received the YFV17D yellow fever vaccine. The sequencing here drew on PBMCs, taken 5 days after the yellow fever booster vaccination. V and J are TRBV7-2 and TRBJ2-1, with D perhaps matching TRBD1 (6 bases). Here the CDR3 reads CASSLTTGMGSYNEQFF. Written as DNA, the CDR3 is TGTGCCAGCAGCTTAACAACAGGGATGGGTTCCTACAATGAGCAGTTCTTC.